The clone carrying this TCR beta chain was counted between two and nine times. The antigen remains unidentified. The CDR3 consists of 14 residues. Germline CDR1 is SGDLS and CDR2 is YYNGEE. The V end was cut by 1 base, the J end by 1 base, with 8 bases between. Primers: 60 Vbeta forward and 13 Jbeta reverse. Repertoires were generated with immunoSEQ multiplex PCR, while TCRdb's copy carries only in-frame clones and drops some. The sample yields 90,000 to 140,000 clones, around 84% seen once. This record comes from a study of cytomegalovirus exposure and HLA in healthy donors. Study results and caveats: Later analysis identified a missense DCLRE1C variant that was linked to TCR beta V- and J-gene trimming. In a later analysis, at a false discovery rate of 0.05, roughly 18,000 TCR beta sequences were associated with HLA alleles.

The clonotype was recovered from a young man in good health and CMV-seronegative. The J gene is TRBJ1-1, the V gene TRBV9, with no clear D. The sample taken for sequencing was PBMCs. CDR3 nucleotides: TGTGCCAGCAGCGTATCAGCGGAGAACACTGAAGCTTTCTTT. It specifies CASSVSAENTEAFF.